A single TCR beta chain is shown here with its context. Its antigen is unidentified. A junction end diverges from the germline sequence, so it may reflect a read error. This PCR relied on a set of 60 Vbeta primers and 13 Jbeta primers. As handled by the study authors: Later work found tens of millions of unique TCR beta chains, with approximately 12 million shared. Only in-frame clones appear in the TCRdb table, and some are missing; sequencing was by immunoSEQ multiplex PCR. That table furnishes V, J and clone size, whereas the DNA furnished D and trimming. Of 95,000 to 150,000 clones in the sample, roughly three fifths were seen once. CDR3 size: 15 residues. Looked up from germline, CDR1 is SSHAT and CDR2 is FNYEAQ (reference sequence). This record comes from a study of cytomegalovirus exposure and HLA in healthy donors. Notes on the study in general: It was reported in a later analysis that an Asian-associated ancestry cluster showed fewer N-insertions than the 666-donor mean. Later analysis identified 16,000 or so TCR beta sequences associated with HLA alleles, using a false discovery rate threshold of 0.05.

The source is a woman aged 40 to 50 in good health and CMV-seropositive. The chain recombines TRBV7-7 with TRBJ2-3; possibly TRBD2 for D (7 bases). Material: PBMCs. For the CDR3, the DNA is TGTGCTAGCAGCTTAGCGGCGGGGGCGTCAGATACGCAGTATTTT. Its protein product is CASSLAAGASDTQYF.